Described below is a single T cell receptor (beta chain) sequence and its context. The antigen is undetermined. Repertoires were sampled repeatedly during chemoradiotherapy. These data are taken from a study of chemoradiotherapy in HPV16-positive cancers. Study background: Candidate HPV-specific T-cell clones and common TCR motifs came from functional assays in a couple of HPV16-positive patients.

The table came from immunoSEQ multiplex PCR; TCRdb's copy has only in-frame clones and leaves some out. The data contain under 70,000 clones, 90% of them singletons. Points from the study as a whole: Candidate HPV-specific clones and E7-related TCR motifs grew in tumor during treatment. Only two HPV16-positive patients supplied the functional HPV-specificity definition.

This receptor was obtained from a human donor with HPV-associated anogenital cancer. This specimen was blood, taken from a patient who underwent chemoradiotherapy.

The CDR3 region is CASSRDRQDTQYF. For the CDR3, the DNA is TGTGCCAGCTCACGGGACAGACAGGATACGCAGTATTTT. The rearrangement uses TRBV18 and TRBJ2-3; 7 bases agree with TRBD1. J lost 6 bases, V lost 4 bases, and 4 bases had no gene match. The germline V gene has CDR1 KGHSH and CDR2 LQKENI. The CDR3 spans 13 residues.